This T cell receptor (beta chain) derives from a study of breast tumors, draining lymph nodes, adjacent tissues. Overall study results and limits: Tumors had less TCR diversity than lymph nodes, more than nontumor tissue.

The length of the CDR3 is 12 residues. V was cut by 5 bases and J by 4 bases, with 9 bases left in between. Germline V CDR1 and CDR2: SQVTM, ANQGSEA. Samples came from axillary lymph nodes draining the breast cancer. This clonotype was seen many times. Its antigen is currently unknown. TCRdb itself ran the multiplex PCR reads through MiXCR, one entry per CDR3 protein. Here the sample spans 150,000 to 200,000 distinct CDR3 sequences, 30% to 35% being singletons. What was sequenced was axillary lymph node tissue. The V call is TRBV29-1, the J call TRBJ2-1; no definite D call. This receptor was identified in a female donor with breast cancer. Some clones in this sample may be carry-over from other donors' samples. In DNA form, the CDR3 reads TGCAGCGTTCGTGCACTATACAATGAGCAGTTCTTC. This codes for CSVRALYNEQFF.